A selection of T cell receptor beta chains follows, all from one sample in a study of OX40 agonist ivuxolimab in advanced cancers. Some clones are missing from TCRdb's copy, which holds only in-frame ones; the method was immunoSEQ multiplex PCR. The sample carries around 34,000 clones, roughly 84% recorded once. Material: CD4+ or CD8+ T cells sorted from blood, obtained in a trial of the OX40 agonist ivuxolimab. Source of these receptors: an adult with an advanced solid tumor such as melanoma, head and neck, liver or kidney cancer. Each CDR3 is given with its conserved first and last residue. D genes are given only for firm matches. Expanded clones are given a class, and other clones once, few, many or no size at all.

cdr3_aa | cdr3_nt | d_call | clone_size | j_call | v_call
CASRGLADEQFF | TGTGCCAGCAGAGGACTAGCCGATGAGCAGTTCTTC | TRBD2 | . | TRBJ2-1 | TRBV6-6
CASSSLAGVGIGETQYF | TGTGCCAGCAGTTCTTTAGCGGGAGTGGGGATCGGGGAGACCCAGTACTTC | TRBD2 | . | TRBJ2-5 | TRBV28
CAGSAGTGLAYEQYF | TGTGCCGGCTCAGCTGGGACAGGCCTTGCCTACGAGCAGTACTTC | TRBD1 | once | TRBJ2-7 | TRBV6-1
CASSEAGRPYEQYF | TGCGCCAGCAGTGAGGCGGGGCGTCCCTACGAGCAGTACTTC | . | . | TRBJ2-7 | TRBV10-2
CASSPQRGAETQYF | TGTGCCAGCTCACCACAAAGGGGTGCTGAGACCCAGTACTTC | . | . | TRBJ2-5 | TRBV18
CASRRTSDTQYF | TGCGCCAGCCGCCGAACCTCAGATACGCAGTATTTT | . | . | TRBJ2-3 | TRBV10-2
CAHGQGTSYGYTF | TGTGCCCACGGACAGGGGACCTCCTATGGCTACACCTTC | TRBD1 | . | TRBJ1-2 | TRBV10-3
CASSQETGLAVINEQFF | TGTGCCAGCAGCCAAGAGACGGGACTAGCGGTGATCAATGAGCAGTTCTTC | TRBD2 | . | TRBJ2-1 | TRBV14
CSVGRRESGTDTQYF | TGCAGCGTAGGCCGGAGGGAAAGTGGCACAGATACGCAGTATTTT | . | . | TRBJ2-3 | TRBV29-1
CASSNRGGNTIYF | TGTGCCAGCAGCAACAGGGGCGGAAACACCATATATTTT | TRBD1 | . | TRBJ1-3 | TRBV6-6
CASRPTATNEKLFF | TGTGCCAGCAGACCGACAGCAACTAATGAAAAACTGTTTTTT | . | . | TRBJ1-4 | TRBV6-1
CASSLSVREGYEQYF | TGTGCCAGCAGCTTAAGCGTTCGGGAAGGCTACGAGCAGTACTTC | . | . | TRBJ2-7 | TRBV11-3
CASSAGLSGEQYF | TGCGCCAGCAGTGCGGGACTGAGTGGCGAGCAGTACTTC | . | . | TRBJ2-7 | TRBV10-1
CASSLEGVYEQYF | TGTGCCAGCAGTCTGGAAGGTGTTTACGAGCAGTACTTC | . | . | TRBJ2-7 | TRBV27
CASSLEGGFSSYEQYF | TGCGCCAGCAGCCTTGAGGGCGGCTTTAGCTCCTACGAGCAGTACTTC | . | . | TRBJ2-7 | TRBV5-1
CASSYQGGQTEAFF | TGTGCCAGCAGCTACCAGGGGGGTCAGACTGAAGCTTTCTTT | TRBD1 | once | TRBJ1-1 | TRBV5-4
CASSQVAGGAKNIQYF | TGTGCCAGCAGCCAAGTCGCGGGGGGGGCCAAAAACATTCAGTACTTC | TRBD2 | . | TRBJ2-4 | TRBV4-2